Listed below are T cell receptor beta chains from one sample, sequenced in a study of T-cell reconstitution after alpha-beta-depleted transplantation in children. TCRdb fed the PCR reads into MiXCR, producing one record per CDR3 protein. The table shows fewer than 350,000 distinct CDR3 sequences, with over 7% occurring only once. This specimen consisted of peripheral blood, obtained 360 days after TCRalphabeta/CD19-depleted stem cell transplant. These TCRs come from a female patient aged 2 to 10 who had a stem cell transplant for Fanconi anemia, so the T cells may come from the graft donor. CDR3s include the opening cysteine and the closing phenylalanine or tryptophan. D genes are given only for firm matches. Not every row has a clone size; where given, it reads once, few, many or a size class.

v_call: TRBV12-3/TRBV12-4
d_call: TRBD1
clone_size: medium-sized
j_call: TRBJ1-2
cdr3_nt: TGTGCCAGCAGCGGACAGGGTTTCAACTATGGCTACACCTTC
cdr3_aa: CASSGQGFNYGYTF

v_call: TRBV5-5
d_call: .
clone_size: .
j_call: TRBJ1-3
cdr3_nt: TGTGCCAGCAGCTTGGACTCAGAGGGGGCTGGAAACACCATATATTTT
cdr3_aa: CASSLDSEGAGNTIYF

v_call: TRBV29-1
d_call: .
clone_size: many
j_call: TRBJ2-5
cdr3_nt: TGCAGCGTTGAGGACAGCCCCCAAGAGACCCAGTACTTC
cdr3_aa: CSVEDSPQETQYF

v_call: TRBV12-3/TRBV12-4
d_call: TRBD2
clone_size: few
j_call: TRBJ2-1
cdr3_nt: TGTGCCAGCAGTTTCCTCTATCCCCCTCTAGCGGGGGGGCCCAGTGAGCAGTTCTTC
cdr3_aa: CASSFLYPPLAGGPSEQFF

v_call: TRBV5-1
d_call: .
clone_size: many
j_call: TRBJ2-7
cdr3_nt: TGCGCCAGCAGCTCGCCTGACTCGACTAACTACGAGCAGTACTTC
cdr3_aa: CASSSPDSTNYEQYF

v_call: TRBV6-2/TRBV6-3
d_call: .
clone_size: .
j_call: TRBJ2-7
cdr3_nt: TGTGCCAGCGGACGGACTCTGCAGGGTTCGGAGCAGTACTTC
cdr3_aa: CASGRTLQGSEQYF

v_call: TRBV5-1
d_call: .
clone_size: many
j_call: TRBJ2-5
cdr3_nt: TGCGCCAGCGGAGAGACCAAATCGGATTTAGAGACCCAGTACTTC
cdr3_aa: CASGETKSDLETQYF

v_call: TRBV5-6
d_call: .
clone_size: few
j_call: TRBJ2-3
cdr3_nt: TGTGCCAGCAGCTATCTCGTAGATACGCAGTATTTT
cdr3_aa: CASSYLVDTQYF

v_call: TRBV10-3
d_call: .
clone_size: many
j_call: TRBJ1-3
cdr3_nt: TGTGCCATCAGTGACGGCAACCTCTCTGGAAACACCATATATTTT
cdr3_aa: CAISDGNLSGNTIYF

v_call: TRBV12-3/TRBV12-4
d_call: .
clone_size: many
j_call: TRBJ2-1
cdr3_nt: TGTGCCAGCAGCCCAGTCCGCTCCTACAATGAGCAGTTCTTC
cdr3_aa: CASSPVRSYNEQFF

v_call: TRBV5-1
d_call: .
clone_size: many
j_call: TRBJ2-3
cdr3_nt: TGCGCCAGCAGGGAGGGGATAAGCACAGATACGCAGTATTTT
cdr3_aa: CASREGISTDTQYF

v_call: TRBV7-2
d_call: .
clone_size: many
j_call: TRBJ1-1
cdr3_nt: TGTGCCAGCAGCTTCCAAGGAGCCACTGAAGCTTTCTTT
cdr3_aa: CASSFQGATEAFF

v_call: TRBV4-3
d_call: .
clone_size: .
j_call: TRBJ1-4
cdr3_nt: TGCGCCAGCAGCCAAGACCCCGCTAGGGGGGATGCTAATGAAAAACTGTTTTTT
cdr3_aa: CASSQDPARGDANEKLFF

v_call: TRBV11-2
d_call: TRBD2
clone_size: many
j_call: TRBJ2-1
cdr3_nt: TGTGCCAGCAGCACACCAACCTCCGGGACTAGCGGAGTGGGCTCCTACAATGAGCAGTTCTTC
cdr3_aa: CASSTPTSGTSGVGSYNEQFF

v_call: TRBV25-1
d_call: .
clone_size: .
j_call: TRBJ1-2
cdr3_nt: TGTGCCAGCAGTGACCCTAACTATGGCTACACCTTC
cdr3_aa: CASSDPNYGYTF

v_call: TRBV2
d_call: .
clone_size: few
j_call: TRBJ1-1
cdr3_nt: TGTGCAGACTCCCCGTTGGGGGAAGTAGACACTGAAGCTTTCTTT
cdr3_aa: CADSPLGEVDTEAFF

v_call: TRBV9
d_call: .
clone_size: many
j_call: TRBJ2-7
cdr3_nt: TGTGCCAGCAGCACTCAGCGGTTCGACGAGCAGTACTTC
cdr3_aa: CASSTQRFDEQYF

v_call: TRBV29-1
d_call: TRBD2
clone_size: .
j_call: TRBJ2-7
cdr3_nt: TGCAGCGTTGAATCCGGACTAGGCCCTGAGTCCTCCTACGAGCAGTACTTC
cdr3_aa: CSVESGLGPESSYEQYF

v_call: TRBV27
d_call: .
clone_size: .
j_call: TRBJ1-1
cdr3_nt: TGTGCCAGCAGCCTATGGGGGTCGAACACTGAAGCTTTCTTT
cdr3_aa: CASSLWGSNTEAFF

v_call: TRBV5-1
d_call: TRBD1
clone_size: .
j_call: TRBJ1-2
cdr3_nt: TGCGCCAGCAGCTTGGATGGACAGGGCATAGGCTACACCTTC
cdr3_aa: CASSLDGQGIGYTF

v_call: TRBV24-1
d_call: .
clone_size: many
j_call: TRBJ2-7
cdr3_nt: TGTGCCACCGCACACCTTTCGGGCTCCTACGAGCAGTACTTC
cdr3_aa: CATAHLSGSYEQYF

v_call: TRBV3-1
d_call: TRBD2
clone_size: few
j_call: TRBJ2-7
cdr3_nt: TGTGCCAGCAGCCAAGCGGGGGGAGCCTACGAGCAGTACTTC
cdr3_aa: CASSQAGGAYEQYF

v_call: TRBV20-1
d_call: .
clone_size: many
j_call: TRBJ2-1
cdr3_nt: TGCAGTGCTAGAGAGGGCTTCCCGAACATGTTCTACAATGAGCAGTTCTTC
cdr3_aa: CSAREGFPNMFYNEQFF

v_call: TRBV29-1
d_call: .
clone_size: many
j_call: TRBJ2-1
cdr3_nt: TGCAGCGTCGTTACCCTGTACAATGAGCAGTTCTTC
cdr3_aa: CSVVTLYNEQFF

v_call: TRBV20-1
d_call: .
clone_size: few
j_call: TRBJ1-5
cdr3_nt: TGCAGTGCGCGGCTACTAGGTCCAGGGAATCAGCCCCAGCATTTT
cdr3_aa: CSARLLGPGNQPQHF

v_call: TRBV24-1
d_call: .
clone_size: many
j_call: TRBJ2-7
cdr3_nt: TGTGCCACCACCCAGGGACCGATCATTCAGTACGAGCAGTACTTC
cdr3_aa: CATTQGPIIQYEQYF

v_call: TRBV29-1
d_call: TRBD1
clone_size: many
j_call: TRBJ2-1
cdr3_nt: TGCAGCGTCGGGACAGGGATATACAATGAGCAGTTCTTC
cdr3_aa: CSVGTGIYNEQFF

v_call: TRBV5-1
d_call: TRBD1
clone_size: .
j_call: TRBJ2-7
cdr3_nt: TGCGCCAGCAGCTTGGGCGGGACAGGGGGCCGGTACGAGCAGTACTTC
cdr3_aa: CASSLGGTGGRYEQYF

v_call: TRBV11-3
d_call: .
clone_size: .
j_call: TRBJ2-7
cdr3_nt: TGTGCCAGCAGCTTAGAGGGGGACTCCTACGAGCAGTACTTC
cdr3_aa: CASSLEGDSYEQYF

v_call: TRBV20-1
d_call: TRBD1
clone_size: many
j_call: TRBJ2-3
cdr3_nt: TGCAGACCCCTCGGATGGACAGGGACAGATACGCAGTATTTT
cdr3_aa: CRPLGWTGTDTQYF

v_call: TRBV19
d_call: TRBD1
clone_size: few
j_call: TRBJ2-1
cdr3_nt: TGTGCCAGTAGGAGAGACAGGGGGCGCAGGTCGGGAGGGCCCTACAATGAGCAGTTCTTC
cdr3_aa: CASRRDRGRRSGGPYNEQFF

v_call: TRBV5-1
d_call: TRBD2
clone_size: many
j_call: TRBJ2-3
cdr3_nt: TGCGCCAGCAGCCGAGAGAGCGGGGGGAGCACAGATACGCAGTATTTT
cdr3_aa: CASSRESGGSTDTQYF

v_call: TRBV20-1
d_call: .
clone_size: .
j_call: TRBJ1-1
cdr3_nt: TGCAGTGCTACCATAAGTGGTGAAGCTTTCTTT
cdr3_aa: CSATISGEAFF

v_call: TRBV10-3
d_call: .
clone_size: many
j_call: TRBJ2-3
cdr3_nt: TGTGCCAGTAGGGGGGGAGTGGCAGATACGCAGTATTTT
cdr3_aa: CASRGGVADTQYF

v_call: TRBV14
d_call: .
clone_size: many
j_call: TRBJ2-5
cdr3_nt: TGTGCCAGCAGCCAACGTGGGAGGTGGGAGACCCAGTACTTC
cdr3_aa: CASSQRGRWETQYF

v_call: TRBV15
d_call: .
clone_size: few
j_call: TRBJ1-1
cdr3_nt: TGTGCCACCAGCAGAGATTTCGCACAAGGAAGGAACACTGAAGCTTTCTTT
cdr3_aa: CATSRDFAQGRNTEAFF

v_call: TRBV10-3
d_call: .
clone_size: few
j_call: TRBJ1-2
cdr3_nt: TGTGCCATCTCTACTTCGGGACCGCGCTATGGCTACACCTTC
cdr3_aa: CAISTSGPRYGYTF

v_call: TRBV5-1
d_call: .
clone_size: many
j_call: TRBJ2-1
cdr3_nt: TGCGCCAGCAGCTTCCGGACGCGGAATGAGCAGTTCTTC
cdr3_aa: CASSFRTRNEQFF